This TCR beta chain was sequenced for a study of identical twins (dated by TCRdb to 2016 to 2017). The study in broad terms: TCR alpha and beta repertoires from monozygotic twins, unrelated adults of various ages and cord blood were deep-sequenced to test whether fetal clonotypes persist. Replicate twin experiments were performed at different times using different library preparation protocols to rule out contamination. The research as a whole found: Excess twin sharing in beta out-of-frame sequences was weaker because fewer shared sequences lowered the signal-to-noise ratio. Compared with coincidental sharing between unrelated individuals, out-of-frame TCR alpha sequences shared between twins had an excess of sequences with low generation probability. Because the same donors could not be followed over many years, the conclusions depended on cross-sectional statistical analysis. Invariant T cells such as MAIT and iNKT could partly confound zero-insertion analyses, although diverse VJ usage argued against such confounding for most clonotypes. In monozygotic twins, recombination models systematically underestimated out-of-frame TCR alpha sharing, but the models matched the sharing seen between unrelated individuals. Fewer insertions were carried by abundant cord blood beta clonotypes; a weaker similar trend was observed in young adult naive repertoires, while no such trend was observed in memory repertoires.

The CDR3 holds 14 amino acids from the cysteine to the phenylalanine. CDR3 DNA is the only sequence kept; it has 42 bases, read in frame from the first base. Via the germline V gene (reference sequence), CDR1 is LNHNV and CDR2 YYDKDF. The trim is 0 bases for V and 0 bases for J, with a gap of 6 bases between the germline ends. All donors were healthy Caucasians. Miltenyi CD45RO+ enrichment and human naive T-cell isolation kits were used to isolate memory (CD45RO+) and naive T cells from PBMC. Receptor libraries were prepared by 5' RACE. TCRdb names Illumina HiSeq 2000 as the instrument used. A universal primer binding site was introduced by template switching, and a unique molecular identifier was present in the final cDNA, enabling accurate counting of TCR cDNA molecules. First-strand cDNA for TCR alpha and beta chains was synthesized from specific primers in the conserved constant-segment region. To control for contamination, every cDNA library carried two barcodes: a SMART-Mk sample barcode plus Illumina barcodes. TruSeq adapter sequences, together with Illumina sample barcodes, were added in two successive PCR steps. The TCR alpha and beta cDNA libraries were sequenced on the Illumina HiSeq platform using custom primers. Per the original workflow: MiGEC was used to process raw reads and extract unique molecular identifiers, and MiXCR was used to find CDR3 positions. Recombination models were inferred per individual with the repgenHMM and IGoR tools using an EM algorithm. The tcR package in R was used for shared clonotype analysis, with sharing normalized by the product of cloneset sizes. To study raw recombination free of thymic and clonal selection effects, out-of-frame nonproductive sequences were analyzed. TCRdb's own reprocessing of the public reads used fastp at Q25 and MiXCR and kept productive beta chains. Records with the same CDR3 protein are collapsed into one entry carrying the most frequent genes and DNA. The V and J calls, along with clone size, are taken from TCRdb and not from the paper's own processing. For this sample there are 200,000 to 300,000 distinct CDR3 sequences; 8% to 11% appear just once. Jointly, the top ten make up 9% to 10% of the sample.

This clonotype was picked up many times. The clone's antigen remains unknown. Base qualities are not provided; no much larger clone lies one nucleotide away. Specimen: memory T cells sorted from blood. The cell subset or site label, as the study defines it: CD45RO+ enriched T cells. The receptor was derived from a man aged 45-65 years in good health. The rearranged segments are TRBV15 and TRBJ2-7; no confident D gene assignment can be made. The CDR3 region reads CATSRERFSYEQYF. The sequence in DNA is TGTGCCACCAGCAGAGAACGGTTCTCCTACGAGCAGTACTTC.